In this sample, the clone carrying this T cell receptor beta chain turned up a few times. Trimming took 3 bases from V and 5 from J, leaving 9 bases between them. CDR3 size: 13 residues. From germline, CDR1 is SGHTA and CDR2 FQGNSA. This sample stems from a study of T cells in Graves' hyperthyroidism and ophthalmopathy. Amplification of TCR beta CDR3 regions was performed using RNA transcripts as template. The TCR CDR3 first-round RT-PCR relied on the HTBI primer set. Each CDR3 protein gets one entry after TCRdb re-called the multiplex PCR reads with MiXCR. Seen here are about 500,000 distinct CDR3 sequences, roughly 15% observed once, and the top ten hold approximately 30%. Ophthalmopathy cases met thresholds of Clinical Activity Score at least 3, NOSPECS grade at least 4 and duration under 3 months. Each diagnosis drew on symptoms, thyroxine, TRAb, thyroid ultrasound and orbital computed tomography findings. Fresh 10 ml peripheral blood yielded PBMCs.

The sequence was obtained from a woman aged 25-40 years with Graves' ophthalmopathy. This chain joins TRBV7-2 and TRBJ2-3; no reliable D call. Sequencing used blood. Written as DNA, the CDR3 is TGTGCCAGCAGCTTGGACCCATTAGATACGCAGTATTTT. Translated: CASSLDPLDTQYF.